This T cell receptor beta chain was sequenced in a study of T cells in women clearing cervical HPV infection. On the study more broadly: Blood came at first lesion visit for cases, post-clearance for controls.

The repertoire was sequenced with immunoSEQ multiplex PCR; TCRdb's copy has only in-frame clones and lacks some. Recorded here are over 30,000 clones; the top ten clones represent around 3.5%. This receptor was taken from a woman between 18 and 70 years old with a cervical HPV16 infection that either progressed to CIN3+ or cleared (not recorded which). Material: blood buffy coat.

CDR3 region: CASSLGDITYEQYF. Partial CDR3 DNA: TGTGCCAGCAGCTTGGGGGACATAACCTACGAG. The rearrangement joins TRBV7-2 to TRBJ2-7; tentative D call: TRBD1 (6 bases). Read sequence stops 3 residues before the CDR3 end, and the germline J gene provides the missing end. This CDR3 has 14 amino acids. Germline values: CDR1 SGHTA, CDR2 FQGNSA. Trimming removed 3 bases from V and 2 bases from J, with 11 bases in between. The entire variable domain, with the rest obtained from reference TRBV7-2 and TRBJ2-7, is as follows: GAGVSQSPSNKVTEKGKDVELRCDPISGHTALYWYRQSLGQGLEFLIYFQGNSAPDKSGLPSDRFSAERTGGSVSTLTIQRTQQEDSAVYLCASSLGDITYEQYFGPGTRLTVT.